Described below is a single T cell receptor beta chain sequence and its context. The entry originates in a study of shared clonotypes between healthy human individuals. CDR3 length: 14 residues. Germline loops: CDR1 LNHDA, CDR2 SQIVND (reference sequence). Trimming pared 4 bases from V and 0 bases from J, leaving 8 bases between. The authors loaded around 190 ng DNA, approximately 30,000 T cell genomes, into sorted-subset replicate PCRs. The assay was immunoSEQ multiplex PCR, and TCRdb's table has in-frame clones only and misses some. The repertoire includes 950,000 to 1,100,000 clones, 70% to 80% of them detected once, and around 1.5% sits in the top ten.

The clonotype was recovered from a man aged 18 to 30 in good health. Sequencing input: memory CD4+ T cells sorted from blood. Subset indicated: CD45RA-negative fraction. This chain links TRBV19 with TRBJ2-3; tentative D call: TRBD1 (5 bases). The CDR3 nucleotides are TGTGCCAGTAGTAAGGGGATTAGCACAGATACGCAGTATTTT. It codes for CASSKGISTDTQYF.